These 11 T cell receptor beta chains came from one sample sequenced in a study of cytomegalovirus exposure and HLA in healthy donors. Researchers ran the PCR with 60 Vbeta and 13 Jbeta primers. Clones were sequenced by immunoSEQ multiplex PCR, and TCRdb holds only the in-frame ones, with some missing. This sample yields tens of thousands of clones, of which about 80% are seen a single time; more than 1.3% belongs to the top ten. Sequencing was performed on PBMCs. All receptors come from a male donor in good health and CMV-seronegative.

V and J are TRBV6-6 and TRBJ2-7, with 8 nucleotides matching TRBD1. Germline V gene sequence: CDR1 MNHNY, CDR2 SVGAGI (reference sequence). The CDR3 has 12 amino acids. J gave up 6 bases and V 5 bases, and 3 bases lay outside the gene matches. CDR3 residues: CASSGTGREQYF. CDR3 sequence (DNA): TGTGCCAGCAGTGGGACAGGTCGCGAGCAGTACTTC.

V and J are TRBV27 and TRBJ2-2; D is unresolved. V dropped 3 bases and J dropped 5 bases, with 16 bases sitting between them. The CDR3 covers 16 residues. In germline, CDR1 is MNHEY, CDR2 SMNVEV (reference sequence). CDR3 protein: CASSFYRSQKTGELFF. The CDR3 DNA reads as TGTGCCAGCAGTTTTTATAGATCTCAAAAGACCGGGGAGCTGTTTTTT.

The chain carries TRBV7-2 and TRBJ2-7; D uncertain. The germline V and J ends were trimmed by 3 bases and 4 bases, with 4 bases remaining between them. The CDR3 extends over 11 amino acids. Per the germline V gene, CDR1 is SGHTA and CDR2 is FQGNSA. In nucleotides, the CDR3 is TGTGCCAGCAGCTTTATGTACGAGCAGTACTTC. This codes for CASSFMYEQYF.

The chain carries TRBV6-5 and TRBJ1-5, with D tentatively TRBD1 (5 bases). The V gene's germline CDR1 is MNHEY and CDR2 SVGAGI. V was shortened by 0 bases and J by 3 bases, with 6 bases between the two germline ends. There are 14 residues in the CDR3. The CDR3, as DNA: TGTGCCAGCAGTTACTCGACAGACAATCAGCCCCAGCATTTT. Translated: CASSYSTDNQPQHF.

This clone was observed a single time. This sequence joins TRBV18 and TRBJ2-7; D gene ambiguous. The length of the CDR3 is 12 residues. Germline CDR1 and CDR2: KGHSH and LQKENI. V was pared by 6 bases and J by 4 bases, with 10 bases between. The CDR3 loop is CASSDGAYEQYF. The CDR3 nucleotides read TGTGCCAGCTCTGACGGAGCTTACGAGCAGTACTTC.

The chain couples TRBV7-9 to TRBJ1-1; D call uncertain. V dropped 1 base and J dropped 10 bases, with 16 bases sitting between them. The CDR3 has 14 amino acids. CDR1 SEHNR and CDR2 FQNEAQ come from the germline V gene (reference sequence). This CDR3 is CASSLGGSAEVAFF. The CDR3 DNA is TGTGCCAGCAGCTTAGGAGGATCGGCGGAGGTAGCTTTCTTT.

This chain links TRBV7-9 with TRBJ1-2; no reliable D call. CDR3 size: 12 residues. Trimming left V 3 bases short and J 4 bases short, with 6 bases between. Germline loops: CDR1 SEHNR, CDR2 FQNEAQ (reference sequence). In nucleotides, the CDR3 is TGTGCCAGCAGCTTCGACATCTATGGCTACACCTTC. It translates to CASSFDIYGYTF.

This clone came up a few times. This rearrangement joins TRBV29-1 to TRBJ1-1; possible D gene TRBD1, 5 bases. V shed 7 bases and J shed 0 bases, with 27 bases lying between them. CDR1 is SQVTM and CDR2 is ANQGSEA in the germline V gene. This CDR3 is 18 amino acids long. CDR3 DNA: TGCAGCGGAGTACGCGGGGGGTTTGGGGCACCCATGAACACTGAAGCTTTCTTT. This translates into CSGVRGGFGAPMNTEAFF.

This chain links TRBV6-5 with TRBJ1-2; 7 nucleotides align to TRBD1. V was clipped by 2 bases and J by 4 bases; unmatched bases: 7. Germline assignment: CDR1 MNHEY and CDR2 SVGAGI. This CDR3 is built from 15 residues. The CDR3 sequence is CASSYAQQGSYGYTF. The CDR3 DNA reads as TGTGCCAGCAGTTACGCCCAACAGGGGTCCTATGGCTACACCTTC.

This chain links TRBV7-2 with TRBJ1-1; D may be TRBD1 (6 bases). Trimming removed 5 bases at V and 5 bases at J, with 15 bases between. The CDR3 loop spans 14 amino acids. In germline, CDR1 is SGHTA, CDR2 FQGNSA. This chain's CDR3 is CASSLGGRGTEAFF. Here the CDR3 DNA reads TGTGCCAGCAGCCTAGGGGGGCGAGGAACTGAAGCTTTCTTT.

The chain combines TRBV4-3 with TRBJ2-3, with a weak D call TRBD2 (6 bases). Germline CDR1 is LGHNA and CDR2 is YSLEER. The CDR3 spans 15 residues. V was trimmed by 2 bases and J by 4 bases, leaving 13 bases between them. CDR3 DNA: TGCGCCAGCAGCCAAACACAACTAGCCGCAGATACGCAGTATTTT. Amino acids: CASSQTQLAADTQYF.